This paragraph reports one T cell receptor (beta chain). The sample is drawn from a study of Graves' ophthalmopathy and Graves' hyperthyroidism. Amplifying from RNA transcripts, the study obtained TCR beta CDR3 regions. HTBI-primed first-round RT-PCR preceded second-round multiplex PCR. MiXCR, run by TCRdb on the multiplex PCR reads, gives a single entry per CDR3 protein. The sample holds hundreds of thousands of distinct CDR3 sequences, approximately 42% seen once. The sequence came from an adult man with Graves' ophthalmopathy. Sequencing input: peripheral blood.

CDR3: CAIKPGQDYGYTF. The CDR3 DNA follows: TGTGCCATCAAACCGGGACAGGACTATGGCTACACCTTC. V gene TRBV10-3 combines with J gene TRBJ1-2; TRBD1 matches 8 bases. CDR1 and CDR2 from the germline V gene are ENHRY and SYGVKD. The CDR3 is 13 amino acids. V dropped 7 bases and J dropped 3; count of bases not matched to a gene: 4.